This T cell receptor beta chain was recorded in a study of blood T cell repertoires in COVID-19. Study background: Collection of acute and convalescent COVID-19 samples took place in the United States, Italy and Spain.

V lost 10 bases, J lost 6 bases, and 9 bases stayed unmatched. Germline loops: CDR1 MNHEY, CDR2 SMNVEV (reference sequence). This CDR3 is built from 13 residues. In the study's own analysis: Using reference gene primer amplification, nucleated cell counts were estimated. Sequencing was performed with immunoSEQ multiplex PCR; in TCRdb, only in-frame clones are kept and a portion is missing. V, J and clone size derive from that table, while D and trimming were established from the DNA sequence. Among about 190,000 clones, approximately 90% were seen once, and the ten largest hold approximately 1%. This TCR came from a young man with acute or convalescent COVID-19. Specimen: peripheral blood. The rearrangement uses TRBV27 and TRBJ1-2; 9 nucleotides match TRBD1. In DNA, the CDR3 is TGTGCCACTGGGACAGGGACAGGCCATGGCTACACCTTC. Translating it yields CATGTGTGHGYTF.